This entry features one T cell receptor beta chain sequence. The CDR3 is 15 residues long. Germline V gene lookup returns CDR1 SGDLS and CDR2 YYNGEE. The junction had 5 bases not matched to a gene; V was cut back by 3 bases and J by 0 bases. This record comes from a study of CD8 T cells in Susac syndrome. Random hexamers were used to reverse transcribe the RNA input (about 0.45 to 1 ug). Multiplex PCR with immunoSEQ amplified the TCR beta CDR3 across 54 Vbeta and 13 Jbeta. Via MiXCR, TCRdb re-called the immunoSEQ multiplex PCR reads, giving one row per CDR3 protein. Here the sample spans 200,000 to 300,000 distinct CDR3 sequences, 96% being singletons.

The chain recombines TRBV9 with TRBJ1-1; 7 bases fit TRBD1. The specimen sequenced was CD4+ T cells from PBMCs. The clonotype comes from a human donor with Susac syndrome. CDR3 amino acids: CASSGLGGMNTEAFF. The CDR3 DNA follows: TGTGCCAGCAGCGGCCTAGGGGGCATGAACACTGAAGCTTTCTTT.